This T cell receptor beta chain is from a study of cytomegalovirus exposure and HLA in healthy donors. Primers: 60 Vbeta forward and 13 Jbeta reverse. Profiled with immunoSEQ multiplex PCR; TCRdb holds only in-frame clones, not every one. The data hold approximately 220,000 clones, with more than 80% observed a single time. Germline-derived CDR1 and CDR2 are SNHLY and FYNNEI. V gave up 8 bases and J gave up 5 bases, with 10 bases separating them. The CDR3 totals 11 residues. This chain connects TRBV2 to TRBJ2-7; D is undetermined. This clonotype was sampled from a man under 40 in good health and CMV-seronegative. Source material: PBMCs. The CDR3 sequence is CASLARNEQYF. CDR3 in DNA: TGTGCCAGCTTGGCTAGAAACGAGCAGTACTTC.